The source of this T cell receptor beta chain is a study of cytomegalovirus exposure and HLA in healthy donors (dated by TCRdb to about 2017). Study-wide context: According to an earlier analysis of several hundred of the donors, 200 million or so T cells yielded 95 million to 140 million unique TCR beta sequences and around 280 Gb of sequence data. All discovery cohort repertoires had been generated on a single sequencing platform. The study used immunosequencing to profile the T cell repertoires of 670 or so subjects and linked those repertoires to cytomegalovirus serostatus. Class I and class II HLA loci were covered by the typing at four-digit resolution. On average, 235,054 unique TCR beta nucleotide sequences were sequenced per donor among some 420 genotyped donors of the cohort, with 15% to 20% of those sequences being non-productive. Typing coverage varied by locus: 629-630 donors for A, B, C, DRB1 and DQB1; under 550 for DQA1; some 610 for DPA1; more than 450 for DPB1. Along with the approximately 650-subject first cohort, a separate validation cohort of about 110 different subjects was used. Roughly 320 gigabases of sequencing data and around 80 million unique TCR sequences made up an early release that covered roughly 670 HLA-typed donors. To study patterns of TCR occurrence, a later analysis re-analyzed previously published TCR beta repertoires from 650 to 750 donors and added high-resolution HLA genotyping. The study aimed to test whether cataloging public T cell receptors could reveal signatures of past pathogen exposure. The later analysis used no new phenotypic data to find candidate immune exposures, relying instead on TCR beta sequences and their occurrence across donors. Alongside the repertoire data, information on donor age, sex, ethnicity and CMV serostatus was compiled. Of the 300 to 450 genotyped donors, roughly 80% were placed in the genetic ancestry cluster associated with self-reported Caucasian donors. Genome-wide SNP genotypes for about 65% of the roughly 700 donors were used in a later genetic analysis, which treated that subset as a discovery cohort. About five DR-DQ haplotypes were handled as single units for association and clustering, since linkage in the cohort was strong. In an earlier analysis of over 550 of the donors, high-throughput TCR beta sequencing was used to judge whether each TCR beta V gene segment behaved as functional or pseudogenic. To predict cytomegalovirus infection status, the study brought together high-throughput TCR immunosequencing, statistical association of individual TCRs with disease status, and machine learning. The investigation overall reported the following: A later analysis reported that several top co-occurrence clusters appeared linked to parvovirus B19, influenza, CMV and Epstein-Barr virus. The cohort was sequenced for TCR beta chains only, and without alpha or paired-chain data the features that could be detected were limited. Immune exposure information for the cohort was limited to CMV serostatus. Roughly uniform sequencing depth across donors was assumed in presence/absence analyses, although this assumption may not hold. Three of the identified cytomegalovirus-associated TCR beta chains were confirmed in vitro to be specific for cytomegalovirus antigens. Compared with equally common non-associated chains, HLA-associated TCR beta chains in a later analysis were more clonally expanded and had lower generation probabilities. The classifier was reported to diagnose cytomegalovirus status with high specificity and sensitivity in both the original cohort and the validation cohort. A later genetic analysis associated a missense DCLRE1C variant with V-gene and J-gene trimming of TCR beta chains, and an independent cohort replicated the association. In a later analysis, TCR association rates were found to vary across HLA loci, with the most associated TCRs seen for DRB1 alleles and the fewest for HLA-C alleles. A cluster of highly shared sequence variants was judged likely to represent a technical artifact of the sequencing pipeline. The earlier analysis of 587 of the donors excluded 15 to 20 rarely observed V segments, including chromosome 9 orphons, because counts were too low. A total of 150 to 200 TCR beta chains were listed by the study as associated with cytomegalovirus. A later analysis associated about 17,000 TCR beta sequences with specific HLA alleles at a false discovery rate of 0.05. According to the authors, the approach could potentially be generalized to other disease states and immunological phenotypes. Because HLA typing was unavailable for some donors at each locus, only the typed subset was used in association tests. An earlier analysis of 587 of the donors showed that most TCR beta V segments appeared in productive rearrangements either about 90% or about 30% of the time, which broadly matched IMGT annotations. Correlated functional status among segregating V segments might reflect linkage disequilibrium, but an unknown experimental factor could not be ruled out. Most TCR sequences were observed very rarely across donors, whereas some public TCRs were present in many individuals. Assigning TCR associations to individual alleles was difficult when HLA alleles, especially DR and DQ, strongly co-occurred. A later analysis found that most CMV-associated TCR beta chains appeared HLA-restricted, with HLA associations seemingly driven largely by CMV exposure. Some IMGT-functional V segments, including TRBV6-2 and TRBV6-3, could not be distinguished by the 87-base-pair reads and were therefore excluded. According to a later genetic analysis, donors in an Asian-associated ancestry cluster had fewer N-insertions in productive TCRs than the approximately 670-donor mean. A further reported finding was that TCR beta sequences accurately predicted the HLA-A and HLA-B alleles for most subjects in the first cohort.

Regarding this clone: Its antigen remains undetermined. No base-level quality is on record; no much larger clone is a single base apart.

In total, just over 650 healthy bone marrow donors made up the cohort. All cohort members were sampled while nominally healthy, although unrecorded immune exposures were likely present. The donor was CMV seronegative and was included in the group of several hundred seronegative cohort members. A peripheral blood sample was provided by each donor, and peripheral blood mononuclear cells were used for TCR beta sequencing. Genomic DNA extraction from the blood cell samples was performed with the Qiagen DNeasy Blood Extraction Kit. After removal of 8 bases from V and 5 bases from J, the junction retains 6 bases not matched to a gene. The CDR3 runs 13 amino acids, cysteine and phenylalanine included. The sequence is cut down to CDR3 DNA, 39 bases in frame from base 1. From a lookup of the germline V gene, CDR1 and CDR2 are MDHEN and SYDVKM. The library was made by the immunoSEQ multiplex PCR assay. For the multiplex PCR, a mixture combining 60 forward primers for TCR Vbeta segments and 13 reverse primers for TCR Jbeta segments was used. A multiplex PCR assay on genomic DNA amplified the CDR3 region of rearranged TCR beta genes. The amplified TCR beta libraries were sequenced on the Illumina HiSeq System as 87-base-pair reads. For the original study's pipeline: A later analysis tallied 80 million to 95 million unique TCR beta chains across the 666 repertoires, and roughly 11 million of those chains were shared by two or more donors. A nearest-neighbor algorithm error-corrected the raw reads and collapsed the reads into unique sequences, merging closely related sequences to remove PCR and sequencing errors. V, D and J gene segments were assigned by aligning CDR3 sequences to IMGT reference sequences. For a sequence to be retained, a match of at least six nucleotides to both a V gene segment and a J gene segment was required. Rearrangements were called productive when the CDR3 lacked stop codons and stayed in frame with V and J; all others were non-productive. Following IMGT convention, CDR3 was defined as the stretch from the second conserved V-encoded cysteine up to the conserved J-encoded phenylalanine. In an earlier analysis of roughly 580 of the donors, sequences lacking an unambiguous match to a single V gene segment were excluded. An earlier analysis of under 750 of the donors called V segments functional above 56.7% productive rearrangements and segregating when the between-donor standard deviation exceeded 5%. A statistical classification framework was developed to diagnose cytomegalovirus status using the catalog of TCR beta chain sequences. In a later analysis, V and J genes were assigned by comparing TCR nucleotide sequences against IMGT/GENE-DB human TR gene sequences. A later analysis assigned CDR3 sequences and most-parsimonious VDJ recombination scenarios with the TCRdist pipeline. In a later analysis, every TCR beta chain was defined by the combination of its CDR3 amino acid sequence and its V-gene family, and reads without a unique V-gene family were dropped. As a way to deal with suspected cross-contamination and a sequencing artifact, a later analysis dropped 450 to 600 nucleotide sequences that were highly shared and had low generation probability. In a later analysis, a clonal expansion index for each public chain was calculated from normalized within-repertoire ranks of inferred template counts. Generation probabilities in a later analysis came from a VDJ recombination model fitted to out-of-frame rearrangements, and those results were checked against IGoR. In a later analysis, TCR-TCR, TCR-HLA and TCR-CMV co-occurrence was scored with hypergeometric tests, and a repertoire-size bias correction was applied to TCR pairs. A later analysis estimated false discovery rates by permuting HLA or CMV assignments 20 times. In a later analysis, co-occurring TCRs were grouped with DBSCAN, and TCRdist sequence similarity was added when clustering was performed within HLA-allele-positive subsets. Repertoires with fewer than 30,000 or more than 120,000 public chains were left out of co-occurrence clustering, as were about five repertoires with anomalous nucleotide sharing. As stored in TCRdb, this immuneACCESS dataset retains in-frame rearrangements with V and J assigned. A fraction of the clones does not appear; measured against another copy, unresolved V genes explain less than half of the discrepancy, and the remainder lacks a known reason. V and J calls and clone size are as listed in that table; D and trimming were resolved from the DNA. This sample lists about 110,000 clones; 73% were detected once. The ten biggest clones cover under 8.5% of the sample.

In this chain, TRBV28 is recombined with TRBJ1-5; the junction holds 7 bases that match TRBD1. The sequence was collected from a man aged 40-49 years in good health and CMV-seronegative. The sample comprised PBMCs. The nucleotide sequence is TGTGCCAGCTCAAACAGGGGTGATCAGCCCCAGCATTTT. Translated, this gives CASSNRGDQPQHF.